The 2 T cell receptor beta chains listed next were all sequenced from one sample in a study of T cell responses to AZD1222 COVID-19 vaccine. Sequencing was performed with immunoSEQ multiplex PCR; in TCRdb, only in-frame clones are kept and a portion is missing. The sample has 85,000 to 120,000 clones, 86% seen once; the top ten hold 4% to 6%. Sequencing was performed on peripheral blood, taken on day 0 of AZD1222 vaccination. Receptors were obtained from an adult in good health.

This chain connects TRBV5-8 to TRBJ1-2, with D perhaps TRBD1 (6 bases). The V and J ends lost 1 base and 4 bases respectively, with 14 bases between them. The CDR3 loop spans 15 amino acids. CDR1 and CDR2 from the germline V gene are SGHTS and YDEGEE. The CDR3: CASSLSGTLLYGYTF. The CDR3 DNA reads TGTGCCAGCAGCTTGAGCGGGACACTGCTCTATGGCTACACCTTC.

The chain employs TRBV27 and TRBJ1-4; 8 positions agree with TRBD1. This CDR3 comprises 14 residues. V was pared by 5 bases and J by 8 bases, with 7 bases of the junction left unmatched. Per germline, CDR1 MNHEY and CDR2 SMNVEV (reference sequence). The CDR3 region is CASSLWTGLEKLFF. As DNA, the CDR3 is TGTGCCAGCAGTCTATGGACAGGGTTGGAAAAACTGTTTTTT.